This T cell receptor beta chain emerged from a study of T cell responses to AZD1222 COVID-19 vaccine listed by TCRdb under 2021. General notes on the study: AZD1222 recipients with second doses at about 4 weeks or about 12 weeks were pooled, because spike-specific TCR depth and breadth did not differ between schedules. Trial participants were enrolled into age subgroups of 18-55, 56-69 and 70-plus years, which contained about 150, 27 and 61 TCR-sequenced participants, respectively. A total of about 230 trial participants underwent TCR sequencing, of whom some 210 received two doses of AZD1222 and about 25 received two doses of the MenACWY control vaccine.

The sample's time point, from its label and the paper: baseline before first vaccination. Vaccinee samples came from UK trials COV001 and COV002, including a single-blind randomized controlled phase 2/3 trial of AZD1222 (ChAdOx1 nCoV-19) in healthy adults. Trial participant PBMC samples were collected at day 0 and day 28 after the second dose for TCRbeta chain sequencing. The CDR3 regions of human TCRbeta chains were analyzed by immunosequencing. The study's processing was this. TCRs in the repertoires were compared against a reference library of SARS-CoV-2-specific TCRs that had been generated with the MIRA antigen-specificity platform. Breadth was defined as the fraction of unique TCRs that were SARS-CoV-2-associated. Depth was defined as the fraction of total T cells that were SARS-CoV-2-associated. Using the MIRA data, each spike-specific TCR was assigned both to the spike region to which the TCR was reactive and to a CD4 or CD8 class. Log10-transformed breadth and depth values were compared by one-way ANOVA with Sidak's multiple comparisons tests. What TCRdb holds here is the immuneACCESS table cut down to in-frame rearrangements. Part of the clones is not present; checked against another copy, under half of the missing clones reflect an unresolved V gene, and the others are unexplained. The V and J calls and the clone size are those of that table, but D and trimming were determined from the DNA. For this sample the table gives 160,000 or so clones, of which about nine tenths were detected only once. Around 5.9% of the sample comes from the top ten.

The paper's findings and limits, for the study overall: Most participants were white British and females outnumbered males, and the authors suggested that clonal diversity may have been underestimated. Spike-specific TCR breadth and depth rose significantly after two AZD1222 doses compared with day 0 and with MenACWY recipients. The 56-69-year group was small, and its depth increase did not reach significance, likely because of low power. No day 14 peak-response samples were available, so repertoires were characterized only after the peak T cell response. Epitopes outside the regions mutated in the B.1.351 and B.1.1.7 variants were reportedly recognized by nearly half of the unique spike-specific TCRs. The vaccine-associated CD4 TCRs covered the entire spike protein, and the dominant responses fell in regions 160-218 and 743-854. Only five or six AZD1222 recipients were SARS-CoV-2 seropositive at baseline, limiting conclusions about previously exposed vaccinees.

The V and J ends are trimmed by 3 bases and 1 base, leaving 22 bases between them. CDR1 and CDR2 are read off the germline V gene as MDHEN and SYDVKM. The CDR3 sequence holds 19 residues, the cysteine and phenylalanine included. Only the CDR3 DNA stays, 57 bases, in frame from base 1. Comments on this clone: Its binding antigen is unknown. The input lacks base qualities; no much larger clone sits a single base away.

The sample here was peripheral blood, taken on day 0 of AZD1222 vaccination. The chain couples TRBV28 to TRBJ1-5; a tentative D call is TRBD1 (6 bases match). This TCR derives from an adult in good health. The CDR3: CASSFPARQAFTSNQPQHF. The DNA reads as follows: TGTGCCAGCAGTTTCCCCGCGCGACAGGCGTTCACCAGCAATCAGCCCCAGCATTTT.